The sequence of this TCR beta chain was determined in a study of identifying expanded T cells in peripheral blood. Study conclusions and caveats: Clone count variance between roughly 2-week samples rose with total template count. Technical replicates showed around 1.2 changed clones; around two weeks about 16.4; four weeks 19.

Data came from immunoSEQ multiplex PCR; TCRdb stores just in-frame clones and leaves some out. Of fewer than 55,000 clones detected, about 80% appear once; the ten largest clones hold 14%. The CDR3 is 16 amino acids. The ends were cut back, 3 bases at V and 0 bases at J, with 15 bases in the middle. CDR1 SGHNT and CDR2 YYREEE come from the germline V gene (reference sequence). As for this clone: Its antigen is unknown.

Healthy donors had no documented immune events, such as infections, while sampled. The source material was blood. The chain recombines TRBV5-4 with TRBJ1-1; possibly TRBD1 for D (6 bases). This receptor was identified in a person aged 18 to 75 in good health. The CDR3 is CASSSTGGGVNTEAFF. CDR3 DNA sequence: TGTGCCAGCAGCTCTACGGGGGGCGGCGTGAACACTGAAGCTTTCTTT.